Given below is one T cell receptor (beta chain) in context. The target of this receptor is not known. No base quality values were provided; no much bigger clone lies one nucleotide off. Trimming at the junction amounts to 6 bases on V and 6 bases on J, and the germline ends lie 13 bases apart. The CDR3 measures 13 amino acids from cysteine to phenylalanine. The only DNA kept is the CDR3, 39 bases in frame from the first base. CDR1 SNHLY and CDR2 FYNNEI were looked up in the germline V gene. The sample's time point, from its label and the paper: baseline before oral tofacitinib. Lesional scalp punch biopsies and peripheral blood were obtained from alopecia areata patients. After PBMCs were isolated by density centrifugation and stained for CD3, CD4 and CD8, a FACSAria was used to sort CD4+ and CD8+ T cells. Library method: the immunoSEQ multiplex PCR assay. For TCR sequencing, RNA was extracted from every sample and reverse transcribed into cDNA to serve as template. SuperScript III was used to make first-strand cDNA, primed with a 2:1 mix of oligo-dT and random hexamers. A synthetic immune receptor repertoire was used to measure amplification bias, and any remaining bias was corrected computationally. In the paper's pipeline: After raw reads were preprocessed to remove errors, the CDR3 was defined following IMGT conventions as running from the conserved cysteine to phenylalanine. To get clonality, Shannon entropy was normalized by log2 of the number of productive unique TCRs and the result was subtracted from 1. CD4 or CD8 identity of scalp clones was inferred by cross-referencing scalp TCRbeta sequences with sorted blood CD4 and CD8 repertoires. Not all clones reach the TCRdb copy of this immuneACCESS table, which keeps in-frame sequences only. Checked studies attribute under half of the gap to unresolved V genes and leave the rest unexplained. V and J calls and clone size are those listed in that table; D and trimming were worked out from the DNA. This sample comprises about 130,000 clones, around 50% of them detected only once. Clones ranked in the top ten supply 4.5% of the sample.

These data belong to a study of CD8+ T cells in alopecia areata (dated by TCRdb to 2016 to 2019). A note on the overall study: Treated patients were enrolled in an open-label pilot trial of oral tofacitinib at 5 to 10 mg twice daily for moderate-to-severe alopecia areata. Patients received tofacitinib for 6 to 18 months and were then followed off drug for 6 months to check for delayed response and recurrence. The study used high-throughput TCRbeta sequencing to examine T cell clonal expansion in alopecia areata, in both the C3H/HeJ mouse model and human patients. In humans, TCRbeta sequencing was performed on scalp tissue and on sorted CD4+ and CD8+ peripheral blood T cells from healthy controls and from patients with patchy or totalis/universalis alopecia areata. Biopsies were taken from tofacitinib-treated patients at baseline and again at 4 and 24 weeks into treatment, and several of those patients also had a later scalp biopsy. Clonality in the scalp was compared among normal scalp (n=4), patchy alopecia areata scalp (n=8), and alopecia totalis/universalis scalp (n=8). RNA was extracted with the PAXgene miRNA kit for fixed scalp, the miRNeasy kit for PBMCs, and the RNeasy kit for mouse skin. immunoSEQ multiplex PCR using 35 Vbeta forward primers and 13 Jbeta reverse primers was used to amplify TCRbeta CDR3 regions. Broader findings and caveats from the paper: Lesional scalp, especially in alopecia totalis/universalis, showed higher clonality and more expanded CD8+ clones than normal scalp, suggesting antigenic drive. Shared TCR sequences between patients were less evident than in mice, which may be partly attributable to HLA diversity in the patient population. Resident alphabeta T cells in normal human skin are also sequenced, complicating scalp TCR repertoire analysis, unlike mouse skin dominated by gammadelta T cells.

This TCR was sampled from a human donor with alopecia areata. The receptor chain draws on TRBV2 and TRBJ2-3; no D gene is confidently identified. The sequencing used CD4+ T cells sorted from blood, collected at week 0. The DNA is as follows: TGTGCCAGCAGAGACCCAATCTTGGATACGCAGTATTTT. Translated, this is CASRDPILDTQYF.